One and the same sample provided the 13 T cell receptor beta chains below, sequenced in a study of cytomegalovirus exposure and HLA in healthy donors. The PCR used 60 Vbeta and 13 Jbeta primers. Profiled with immunoSEQ multiplex PCR; TCRdb holds only in-frame clones, not every one. This table has about 190,000 clones, 75% to 80% appearing once. Sequenced: PBMCs. The receptors originated from a woman aged 25 to 39 in good health and CMV-seropositive.

The V call is TRBV30, the J call TRBJ2-4; possibly TRBD1 for D (5 bases). The CDR3 runs 15 residues. V was shortened by 5 bases and J by 2 bases, with 16 bases between the two germline ends. CDR1 is GTSNPN and CDR2 is SVGIG in the germline V gene (reference sequence). The CDR3 DNA follows: TGTGCCTGGGGTGGCAGGGCGAGGACCAAAAACATTCAGTACTTC. Amino acids: CAWGGRARTKNIQYF.

The rearrangement joins TRBV7-9 to TRBJ2-2, with D tentatively TRBD1 (6 bases). The CDR3 is 16 amino acids. Trimming cost V 2 bases and J 0 bases, with 10 bases left between them. CDR1 and CDR2 from the germline V gene are SEHNR and FQNEAQ (reference sequence). CDR3 DNA: TGTGCCAGCAGCTTATGGGACACCGCGAACACCGGGGAGCTGTTTTTT. Residues: CASSLWDTANTGELFF.

The chain combines TRBV19 with TRBJ1-6, with TRBD1 matching over 7 bases. V was pared by 5 bases and J by 7 bases, with 8 bases of the junction left unmatched. Per the germline V gene, CDR1 is LNHDA and CDR2 is SQIVND (reference sequence). The CDR3 totals 15 residues. The CDR3 nucleotides are TGTGCCAGTAGTGCCCGCGGGACAGACAATTCACCCCTCCACTTT. Translation gives CASSARGTDNSPLHF.

This clone turned up a few times. This chain uses TRBV7-9 with TRBJ1-2, with a tentative D call TRBD1 (6 bases). The CDR3 length is 14 residues. Trimming cost V 5 bases and J 5 bases, with 15 bases left between them. The V gene's germline CDR1 is SEHNR and CDR2 FQNEAQ (reference sequence). The CDR3 nucleotides read TGTGCCAGCAGCCCCTGGGAGGGGGGATATGGCTACACCTTC. Translation gives CASSPWEGGYGYTF.

The chain uses TRBV27 and TRBJ1-4, with D perhaps TRBD1 (5 bases). V was shortened by 5 bases and J by 2 bases, with 12 bases between the two germline ends. CDR3 length equals 15 residues. The germline V gene encodes CDR1 MNHEY and CDR2 SMNVEV (reference sequence). DNA of the CDR3: TGTGCCAGCAGTCACGGACAACCTACTAATGAAAAACTGTTTTTT. It specifies CASSHGQPTNEKLFF.

This sequence joins TRBV6-5 and TRBJ2-3; TRBD2 agrees at 11 bases. The CDR3 extends over 13 amino acids. V trimming: 10 bases; J trimming: 10 bases; junction bases outside the gene matches: 10. In germline, CDR1 is MNHEY, CDR2 SVGAGI. CDR3 sequence reads: CAIFSGRADAQYF. In DNA form, the CDR3 reads TGTGCCATCTTTAGCGGGAGGGCCGATGCGCAGTATTTT.

A few counts support this clone. The chain couples TRBV18 to TRBJ1-1, with 7 positions matching TRBD1. V dropped 5 bases and J dropped 0; count of bases not matched to a gene: 3. The germline CDR1 and CDR2 sequences are KGHSH and LQKENI. The CDR3 consists of 14 residues. As DNA, the CDR3 is TGTGCCAGCTCAGAGGGACAGATGAACACTGAAGCTTTCTTT. This encodes CASSEGQMNTEAFF.

V and J are TRBV15 and TRBJ1-5, with D uncertain. Germline V gives CDR1 LNHNV, CDR2 YYDKDF (reference sequence). V shed 5 bases and J shed 3 bases, with 8 bases lying between them. This CDR3 spans 13 amino acids. The CDR3 here is CATSSPFNQPQHF. The CDR3 DNA is TGTGCCACCAGCTCCCCCTTCAATCAGCCCCAGCATTTT.

In the case of this clone: Other DNA sequences in this sample translate to the same CDR3. The chain couples TRBV5-1 to TRBJ2-5; TRBD2 matches 8 bases. CDR1 and CDR2 (germline): SGHRS, YFSETQ. J was trimmed by 2 bases and V by 10 bases; bases with no gene match: 19. The CDR3 runs to 17 residues. CDR3 in DNA: TGCGCCCCGGGGGGGCCAGGACATATCGAGCCGCAAGAGACCCAGTACTTC. Translation: CAPGGPGHIEPQETQYF.

This clone was counted a single time. The V call is TRBV20-1, the J call TRBJ1-1, with D uncertain. The V gene's germline CDR1 is DFQATT and CDR2 SNEGSKA (reference sequence). The CDR3 contains 11 residues. V lost 4 bases to trimming and J lost 4 bases, with 7 bases between them. CDR3 loop: CSAISTTEAFF. CDR3 nucleotide sequence: TGCAGTGCTATCAGTACCACTGAAGCTTTCTTT.

The V and J genes are TRBV7-9 and TRBJ1-1; tentative D call: TRBD1 (5 bases). With 5 bases removed from V and 6 bases from J, the gap between germline ends came to 10 bases. Germline CDR1 is SEHNR and CDR2 is FQNEAQ (reference sequence). The CDR3 consists of 12 residues. CDR3 protein: CASSHGGAEAFF. CDR3 coding DNA: TGTGCCAGCAGCCATGGGGGGGCTGAAGCTTTCTTT.

This clone was detected only once. CDR3 sequence (DNA): TGTGCCAGCAGCTTGGTAAGCAATCAGCCCCAGCATTTT. The encoded protein is CASSLVSNQPQHF. The gene calls are TRBV5-5 and TRBJ1-5, with D unclear. Germline-derived CDR1 and CDR2 are SGHKS and YYEKEE (reference sequence). V was cut by 0 bases and J by 1 base, with 2 bases left in between. The CDR3 is 13 amino acids.

The rearrangement links TRBV6-1 to TRBJ2-6, with D unclear. The ends were cut back, 1 base at V and 4 bases at J, with 8 bases in the middle. The CDR3 contains 15 residues. From germline, CDR1 is MNHNS and CDR2 SASEGT. The CDR3 bases are TGTGCCAGCAGTGAAGATACATGGGGGGCCAACGTCCTGACTTTC. Translating it yields CASSEDTWGANVLTF.